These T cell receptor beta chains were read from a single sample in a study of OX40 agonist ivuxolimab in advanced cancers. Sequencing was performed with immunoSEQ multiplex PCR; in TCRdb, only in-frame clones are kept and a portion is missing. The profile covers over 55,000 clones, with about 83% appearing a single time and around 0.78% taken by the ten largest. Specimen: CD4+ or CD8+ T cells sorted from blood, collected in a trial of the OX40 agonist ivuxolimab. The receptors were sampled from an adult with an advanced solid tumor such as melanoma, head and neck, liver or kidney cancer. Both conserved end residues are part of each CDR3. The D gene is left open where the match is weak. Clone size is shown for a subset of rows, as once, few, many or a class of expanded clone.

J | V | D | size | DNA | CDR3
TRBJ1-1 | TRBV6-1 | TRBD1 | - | TGTGCCAGTGGAAGAGACAGGGTAAACACTGAAGCTTTCTTT | CASGRDRVNTEAFF
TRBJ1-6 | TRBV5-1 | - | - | TGCGCCAGCAGCCCGGGACCGAACGAGAATTCACCCCTCCACTTT | CASSPGPNENSPLHF
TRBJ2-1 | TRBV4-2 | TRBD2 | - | TGTGCCAGCAGCCAAGTTGGGACTAGCGGGACCAATGAGCAGTTCTTC | CASSQVGTSGTNEQFF
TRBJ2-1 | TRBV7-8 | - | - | TGTGCCAGCAGCTTTTCAACCTCCTACAATGAGCAGTTCTTC | CASSFSTSYNEQFF
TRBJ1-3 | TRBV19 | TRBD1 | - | TGTGCCAGTAGTACGGGACAGCCTGGAAACACCATATATTTT | CASSTGQPGNTIYF
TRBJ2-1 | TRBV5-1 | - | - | TGCGCCAGCAGCCAAGGGTATCCCCGCAATGAGCAGTTCTTC | CASSQGYPRNEQFF
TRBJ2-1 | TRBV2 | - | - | TGTGCCAGCGCCCAGGGAGATGAGCAGTTCTTC | CASAQGDEQFF
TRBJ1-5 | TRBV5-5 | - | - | TGTGCCAGCAGCCCTGAGCCAGGGGACCAGCCCCAGCATTTT | CASSPEPGDQPQHF
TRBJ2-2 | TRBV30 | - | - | TGTGCCTGGAAATTTGGCAGCTTGAACACCGGGGAGCTGTTTTTT | CAWKFGSLNTGELFF
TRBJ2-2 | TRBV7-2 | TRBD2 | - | TGTGCCAGCAGCCTTCTCGCCGGGACTAGCGGGGCAGGGACCGGGGAGCTGTTTTTT | CASSLLAGTSGAGTGELFF
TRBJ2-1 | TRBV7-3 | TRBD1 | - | TGTGCCAGCAGCCAACAGGGGGCAGGAGTCAATGAGCAGTTCTTC | CASSQQGAGVNEQFF
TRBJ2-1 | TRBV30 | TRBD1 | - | TGTGCCTGGAATCCGGGACTCAGGGGGCGTGAGCAGTTCTTC | CAWNPGLRGREQFF
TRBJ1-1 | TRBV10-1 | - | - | TGCGCCAGCAGTGAGCCCATCGGGGAGGTGACTGAAGCTTTCTTT | CASSEPIGEVTEAFF
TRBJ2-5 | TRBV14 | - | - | TGTGCCAGCAGCCGCTTTGGGACGGCACCGTACCAAGAGACCCAGTACTTC | CASSRFGTAPYQETQYF
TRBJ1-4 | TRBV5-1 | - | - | TGCGCCAGCAGCTTGTGGGCAGGGAGGGGTGAAAAACTGTTTTTT | CASSLWAGRGEKLFF
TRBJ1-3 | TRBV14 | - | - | TGTGCCAGCAGCCAAGTGCAAAACACCATATATTTT | CASSQVQNTIYF
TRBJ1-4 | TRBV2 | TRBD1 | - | TGTGCCAGCAGTGCGACCGGGACAGGGGAAGAAAAACTGTTTTTT | CASSATGTGEEKLFF
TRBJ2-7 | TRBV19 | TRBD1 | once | TGTGCCAGTAGTCGCCAGGACAGGGGGTCCGAGCAGTACTTC | CASSRQDRGSEQYF
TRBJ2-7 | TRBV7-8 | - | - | TGTGCCAGCAGCTTAGATCGGGGCGGGGAGCAGTACTTC | CASSLDRGGEQYF
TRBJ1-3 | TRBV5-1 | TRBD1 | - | TGCGCCAGCAGCCGGGAGGGGGCGGCTGGAAACACCATATATTTT | CASSREGAAGNTIYF
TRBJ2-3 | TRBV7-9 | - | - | TGTGCCAGCAGCTTAGCTGAGGGGCTGGGATTCGGGGATACGCAGTATTTT | CASSLAEGLGFGDTQYF
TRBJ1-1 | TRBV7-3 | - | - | TGTGCCAGCAGCCCCACGGCAGGGACTAAGGCTTTCTTT | CASSPTAGTKAFF
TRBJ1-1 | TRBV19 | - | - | TGTGCCAGTAGTATAGATCGGAGGGGCACTGAAGCTTTCTTT | CASSIDRRGTEAFF